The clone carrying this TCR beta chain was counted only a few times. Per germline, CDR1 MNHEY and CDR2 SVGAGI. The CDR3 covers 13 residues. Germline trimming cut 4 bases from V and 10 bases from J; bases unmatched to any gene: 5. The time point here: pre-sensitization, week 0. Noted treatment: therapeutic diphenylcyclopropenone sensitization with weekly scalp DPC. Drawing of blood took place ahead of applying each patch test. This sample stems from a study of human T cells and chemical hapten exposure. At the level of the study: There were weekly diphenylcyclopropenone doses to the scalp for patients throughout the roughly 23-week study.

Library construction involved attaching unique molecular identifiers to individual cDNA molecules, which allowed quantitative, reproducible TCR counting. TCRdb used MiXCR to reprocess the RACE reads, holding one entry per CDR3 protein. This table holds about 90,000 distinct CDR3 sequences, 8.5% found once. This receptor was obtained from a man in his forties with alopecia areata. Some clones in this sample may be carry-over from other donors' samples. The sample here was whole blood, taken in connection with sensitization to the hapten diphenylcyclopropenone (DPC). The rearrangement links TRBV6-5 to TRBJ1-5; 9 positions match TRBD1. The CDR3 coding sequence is TGTGCCAGCAGTTTGGGACAGGGCGACCCCCAGCATTTT. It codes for CASSLGQGDPQHF.